The following is a TCR beta chain sequence with its context. Produced via immunoSEQ multiplex PCR; TCRdb's table is partial and in-frame only. The sample consists of some 130,000 clones, 81% of them appearing once. This sample is part of a study of blood T cell repertoires in COVID-19. Study information: The study drew acute and convalescent COVID-19 samples from the United States, Italy and Spain. Sample material is recorded as cDNA or gDNA derived from T cells, B-cell-depleted T cells, or PBMCs.

Sequencing was done on a sample of peripheral blood. The TCR sequence derives from a woman aged 55-70 years with active or convalescent COVID-19.

CDR3 coding DNA: TGTGCCAGCAGCCCCCTCAGGGATGAGAGATGGACTGAAGCTTTCTTT. It is translated as CASSPLRDERWTEAFF. The V gene is TRBV28, the J gene TRBJ1-1, with a possible D match to TRBD1 (5 bases). V shed 6 bases and J shed 5 bases, with 22 bases lying between them. CDR1 MDHEN and CDR2 SYDVKM come from the germline V gene. CDR3 length: 16 amino acids.